This passage covers 21 T cell receptor beta chains from one sample sequenced in a study of regulatory T cells in long-lasting Graves disease. iRepertoire HTBI primers and Arm-PCR of CDR3 regions built TCR beta libraries. MiXCR, run by TCRdb on the multiplex PCR reads, gives a single entry per CDR3 protein. The sample gives about 460,000 distinct CDR3 sequences, approximately 23% of which show up once; 13% is in the top ten. Time point defined: persistent/refractory GD, antithyroid drugs over 5 years with positive TRAb. TCR sequences were obtained from RNA taken from PBMCs. Source: peripheral blood mononuclear cells (PBMCs), taken when the disease was refractory, from a patient treated with antithyroid drugs. All receptors derive from a female donor with Graves disease.

The DNA for the CDR3 is TGTGCCAGCAACTCTCGGGGGGGGGGATACAATAACTATGGCTACACCTTC. This encodes CASNSRGGGYNNYGYTF. This chain connects TRBV7-2 to TRBJ1-2; weak D call: TRBD1 (5 bases). V lost 7 bases to trimming and J lost 1 base, with 22 bases between them. In germline, CDR1 is SGHTA, CDR2 FQGNSA. The CDR3 is 17 amino acids. Based on the CDR3 plus reference TRBV7-2 and TRBJ1-2, the full variable domain is GAGVSQSPSNKVTEKGKDVELRCDPISGHTALYWYRQSLGQGLEFLIYFQGNSAPDKSGLPSDRFSAERTGGSVSTLTIQRTQQEDSAVYLCASNSRGGGYNNYGYTFGSGTRLTVV.

This clonotype has ten or more counts. The CDR3 sequence: CAIWTGLNNYGYTF. CDR3 nucleotides: TGTGCTATCTGGACAGGCCTAAACAACTATGGCTACACCTTC. The V gene is TRBV19, the J gene TRBJ1-2; 7 bases line up with TRBD1. Germline V gene lookup returns CDR1 LNHDA and CDR2 SQIVND (reference sequence). This CDR3 spans 14 amino acids.

The table lists this clonotype with many counts. The J gene is TRBJ1-1, the V gene TRBV28; no definite D call. Germline V gives CDR1 MDHEN, CDR2 SYDVKM. The CDR3 is 11 amino acids. V gave up 11 bases and J gave up 1 base, with 8 bases separating them. CDR3 region: CAYGENTEAFF. The CDR3 nucleotides are TGTGCCTATGGGGAGAACACTGAAGCTTTCTTT.

This clonotype was observed once. The genes are TRBV6-5 and TRBJ2-1, with TRBD2 identical over 8 bases. Germline CDR1 MNHEY, CDR2 SVGAGI. This CDR3 contains 14 residues. Unmatched junction bases numbered 4, after V lost 4 bases and J lost 5 bases. CDR3 residues: CASSSGGGDNEQFF. DNA for the CDR3: TGTGCCAGCAGTTCGGGGGGGGGAGACAATGAGCAGTTCTTC.

This clonotype was counted ten times or more. The gene calls are TRBV10-3 and TRBJ1-2, with unresolved D. Germline CDR1 reads ENHRY; CDR2 reads SYGVKD. The CDR3 loop spans 13 amino acids. The V gene lost 6 bases and the J gene lost 0 bases, with 8 bases spanning the gap. The CDR3 DNA follows: TGTGCCATCAGCGAAACAGCTAACTATGGCTACACCTTC. It specifies CAISETANYGYTF.

The gene calls are TRBV6-1 and TRBJ1-1, with a possible D match to TRBD1 (6 bases). The CDR3 has 15 amino acids. CDR1 and CDR2 from the germline V gene are MNHNS and SASEGT. The V end was cut by 7 bases, the J end by 3 bases, with 18 bases between. The CDR3, as DNA: TGTGCCAGCACCGATACAATAGGACAGTACACTGAAGCTTTCTTT. Its translation: CASTDTIGQYTEAFF.

The table lists this clonotype with a few counts. The rearrangement joins TRBV7-2 to TRBJ2-4; 7 nucleotides agree with TRBD1. Germline V gives CDR1 SGHTA, CDR2 FQGNSA. This CDR3 has 13 residues. The J segment lost 5 bases and the V segment lost 6 bases, leaving 4 bases of the junction unmatched. As DNA, the CDR3 is TGTGCCAGCAGGTATACAGGGGAAAACATTCAGTACTTC. Protein product: CASRYTGENIQYF.

The chain links TRBV28 to TRBJ1-4; D may be TRBD1 (5 bases). The CDR3 length is 14 residues. V lost 7 bases, J lost 8 bases, and 17 bases lay in between. The germline CDR1 and CDR2 sequences are MDHEN and SYDVKM. This CDR3 is CASNHGQGGEKLFF. CDR3 nucleotide sequence: TGTGCCAGCAACCACGGCCAGGGTGGAGAAAAACTGTTTTTT. The whole variable domain, filled in from reference TRBV28 and TRBJ1-4, reads DVKVTQSSRYLVKRTGEKVFLECVQDMDHENMFWYRQDPGLGLRLIYFSYDVKMKEKGDIPEGYSVSREKKERFSLILESASTNQTSMYLCASNHGQGGEKLFFGSGTQLSVL.

This clonotype was counted ten times or more. The chain uses TRBV20-1 and TRBJ2-5, with D perhaps TRBD1 or TRBD2 (5 bases each). The CDR3 runs 12 residues. Germline loops: CDR1 DFQATT, CDR2 SNEGSKA (reference sequence). V lost 5 bases and J 2 bases, leaving 9 bases between the germline ends. The CDR3 DNA reads as TGCAGTGCTGGGACCCCTCAAGAGACCCAGTACTTC. Translation gives CSAGTPQETQYF.

The V call is TRBV6-1, the J call TRBJ1-5, with D hard to call. Germline V gives CDR1 MNHNS, CDR2 SASEGT. CDR3 length equals 15 residues. V shed 5 bases and J shed 11 bases, with 22 bases lying between them. The CDR3 spells CASSTGSGTPWSQHF. For the CDR3, the DNA is TGTGCCAGCAGTACGGGGTCAGGTACCCCGTGGTCCCAGCATTTT.

The chain carries TRBV6-1 and TRBJ1-3, with D tentatively TRBD1 (6 bases). CDR1 and CDR2 (germline): MNHNS, SASEGT. V was shortened by 6 bases and J by 16 bases, with 16 bases between the two germline ends. The CDR3 is made up of 11 amino acids. CDR3 residues: CASRGQMACYF. CDR3 DNA sequence: TGTGCCAGCAGGGGACAAATGGCCTGCTATTTT.

The chain is built from TRBV12-5 and TRBJ1-5; 9 nucleotides align to TRBD1. The CDR3 runs 15 residues. Looked up from germline, CDR1 is LGHNT and CDR2 is FRNRAP. The J segment lost 3 bases and the V segment lost 6 bases, leaving 6 bases of the junction unmatched. This chain's CDR3 is CASGSGQGFNQPQHF. CDR3 DNA sequence: TGTGCTAGTGGATCGGGACAGGGATTCAATCAGCCCCAGCATTTT.

The rearrangement uses TRBV7-9 and TRBJ1-4; 7 bases fit TRBD1. This CDR3 contains 16 residues. V shed 5 bases and J 6 bases; nucleotides not matched to a gene: 12. In germline, CDR1 is SEHNR, CDR2 FQNEAQ (reference sequence). This CDR3 is CASSDDRVPNYEKLFF. The CDR3 DNA reads TGTGCCAGCAGCGACGACAGGGTTCCAAATTATGAAAAACTGTTTTTT.

Regarding this clonotype: The germline gene is not matched at one end of the junction; a read error may be the cause. The chain carries TRBV30 and TRBJ2-7; possible D gene TRBD1, 6 bases. Germline V CDR1 and CDR2: GTSNPN, SVGIG (reference sequence). This CDR3 contains 12 residues. The CDR3 loop reads CARSVQRGEQYF. CDR3 in DNA: TGTGCCCGGAGTGTACAAAGGGGGGAGCAGTACTTC.

As to this clonotype: A read error may produce the germline difference seen at one junction end. The chain couples TRBV11-3 to TRBJ2-7, with TRBD1 as a possible D gene (6 bases). Germline V gene sequence: CDR1 SGHNT, CDR2 YENEEA. The CDR3 has 16 residues. The CDR3 nucleotides read TGTACCAGCAGCTTTGGGGGCCCCTTAAACCATTACGAGCAGTACTTC. Protein: CTSSFGGPLNHYEQYF.

The chain joins TRBV27 to TRBJ2-1; TRBD1 is a possible D gene (6 bases). The CDR3 extends over 17 amino acids. Trimming stripped 3 bases from V and 6 bases from J, with 21 bases between. Germline CDR1 reads MNHEY; CDR2 reads SMNVEV (reference sequence). CDR3 loop: CASSFSGITGSLNEQFF. The CDR3 nucleotides read TGTGCCAGCAGTTTCTCGGGTATAACAGGGAGTCTCAATGAGCAGTTCTTC.

A word on this clonotype: A much larger clone sits a single nucleotide away, making a read error possible. Without the conserved terminal phenylalanine or tryptophan, this CDR3 likely stems from a read error. The rearrangement links TRBV6-5 to TRBJ1-2; D possibly corresponds to TRBD1 (5 bases). Trimming removed 2 bases at V and 2 bases at J, with 12 bases between. CDR3 length equals 15 residues. Germline loops: CDR1 MNHEY, CDR2 SVGAGI. The CDR3 DNA sequence: TGTGCCAGCAGTTACGACAGAGCAAGCAACTATGGCTACACCTCC. Its protein product is CASSYDRASNYGYTS.

The genes are TRBV28 and TRBJ2-1, with 11 bases aligning to TRBD2. Per the germline V gene, CDR1 is MDHEN and CDR2 is SYDVKM. The CDR3 loop spans 15 amino acids. The junction had 3 bases not matched to a gene; V was cut back by 1 base and J by 7 bases. CDR3 bases: TGTGCCAGCAGTTTATTTAGCGGGAGGGCGAATGAGCAGTTCTTC. Amino acids: CASSLFSGRANEQFF.

Worth noting for this clonotype: This sequence may be a read error, since a much larger clone differs from it by one base. This chain links TRBV28 with TRBJ1-6; 9 positions match TRBD1. Germline CDR1 is MDHEN and CDR2 is SYDVKM. J gave up 5 bases and V 5 bases, and 7 bases lay outside the gene matches. This CDR3 has 16 amino acids. The CDR3 sequence is CASSGQGRNNNSPLHF. CDR3 coding DNA: TGTGCCAGCAGTGGACAGGGGCGGAACAATAATTCACCCCTCCACTTT. The entire variable domain, with the rest obtained from reference TRBV28 and TRBJ1-6, is as follows: DVKVTQSSRYLVKRTGEKVFLECVQDMDHENMFWYRQDPGLGLRLIYFSYDVKMKEKGDIPEGYSVSREKKERFSLILESASTNQTSMYLCASSGQGRNNNSPLHFGNGTRLTVT.

This clonotype was seen ten or more times. V gene TRBV29-1 combines with J gene TRBJ1-1; no definite D call. From germline, CDR1 is SQVTM and CDR2 ANQGSEA. Trimming took 5 bases from V and 2 from J, leaving 15 bases between them. The CDR3 length is 14 residues. The chain's CDR3 is CSVSGAAVNTEAFF. In nucleotides, the CDR3 is TGCAGCGTTTCCGGTGCGGCAGTTAACACTGAAGCTTTCTTT.

Only a few counts were recorded for this clonotype. V gene TRBV10-3 combines with J gene TRBJ1-5; tentative D call: TRBD1 (6 bases). The CDR3 is 15 residues long. Germline CDR1 is ENHRY and CDR2 is SYGVKD. The V gene lost 0 bases and the J gene lost 4 bases, with 10 bases spanning the gap. CDR3 residues: CAISESDGTNQPQHF. DNA of the CDR3: TGTGCCATCAGTGAGTCGGACGGGACAAATCAGCCCCAGCATTTT.